This T cell receptor beta chain derives from a study of cytomegalovirus exposure and HLA in healthy donors. This CDR3 spans 14 amino acids. The germline V gene encodes CDR1 SGHRS and CDR2 YFSETQ. 60 Vbeta and 13 Jbeta primers were used in PCR. The method was immunoSEQ multiplex PCR; TCRdb's version includes in-frame clones alone and lacks a portion of them. The profile shows roughly 150,000 clones, around 75% of them singletons. The study, taken as a whole, reports: In vitro confirmation showed three CMV-associated chains to be CMV antigen specific. According to the study, 160 or so TCR beta chains were cytomegalovirus-associated.

This clone appeared a single time. The antigen remains undetermined. The sequenced material came from PBMCs. This receptor was taken from a man aged 30 to 45 in good health and CMV-seronegative. The gene calls are TRBV5-1 and TRBJ2-5; unclear D gene. The J call could be wrong; TRBJ2-7 is a better fit for the DNA end. The CDR3 DNA sequence: TGCGCCAGCAGCTTGGACGCAGCGAACTACGAGCAGTACTTC. This encodes CASSLDAANYEQYF.